Below, 21 T cell receptor beta chains from the same sample are listed, as sequenced in a study of beta chain features in type 1 diabetes. Every bit of the isolated RNA underwent reverse transcription, so sequencing read expressed TCRB transcripts. TCRdb's copy holds only in-frame clones and misses some; the assay was immunoSEQ multiplex PCR. Of about 370,000 clones in the sample, 9.6% were seen once. Findings and limits, study-wide: In all four CD4+ subsets, TCRB CDR3 length was significantly, moderately reduced in type 1 diabetes.

For these receptors, no antigen is known. Specimen: central memory CD4+ T cells from blood. The source is a young man with type 1 diabetes.

This chain links TRBV28 with TRBJ1-2; D not certain. CDR3 size: 12 residues. Deletions cut 8 bases from V and 3 bases from J, with 10 bases between. CDR1 MDHEN and CDR2 SYDVKM come from the germline V gene. The CDR3 loop is CASGRRDYGYTF. CDR3 DNA: TGTGCCAGCGGCCGGCGGGACTATGGCTACACCTTC.

This clone was recorded a few times. This chain links TRBV4-1 with TRBJ2-7; maybe TRBD1 (6 bases). CDR3 size: 13 residues. The germline V and J ends were trimmed by 3 bases and 1 base, with 7 bases remaining between them. Per germline, CDR1 MGHRA and CDR2 YSYEKL. This chain's CDR3 is CASSQTGSYEQYF. CDR3 in DNA: TGCGCCAGCAGCCAGACAGGTTCCTACGAGCAGTACTTC.

This sequence joins TRBV4-2 and TRBJ2-5; weak D call: TRBD1 (5 bases). Germline V gives CDR1 LGHNA, CDR2 YNFKEQ. CDR3 length: 15 amino acids. The V end was cut by 4 bases, the J end by 1 base, with 13 bases between. The CDR3 nucleotides read TGTGCCAGCAGCCCGCAACAGGAGTCCCAAGAGACCCAGTACTTC. This sequence encodes CASSPQQESQETQYF.

This clone was counted only a few times. CDR3 residues: CASSTRPGSYSSYEQYF. The CDR3 bases are TGTGCCAGTAGTACCCGGCCCGGGAGCTATTCCTCCTACGAGCAGTACTTC. This sequence joins TRBV19 and TRBJ2-7, with D tentatively TRBD2 (6 bases). Trimming removed 4 bases at V and 0 bases at J, with 19 bases between. This CDR3 comprises 17 residues. Germline V lookup: CDR1 LNHDA, CDR2 SQIVND (reference sequence).

Only a few counts were recorded for this clone. This chain connects TRBV5-5 to TRBJ1-5; D not certain. CDR1 SGHKS and CDR2 YYEKEE come from the germline V gene (reference sequence). The V end was cut by 0 bases, the J end by 0 bases, with 13 bases between. This CDR3 has 17 amino acids. CDR3 protein: CASSLAAISNSNQPQHF. The CDR3 DNA follows: TGTGCCAGCAGCTTGGCCGCCATATCAAATAGCAATCAGCCCCAGCATTTT.

The chain uses TRBV6-5 and TRBJ1-4; perhaps TRBD1 as D (5 bases). CDR1 is MNHEY and CDR2 is SVGAGI in the germline V gene. V was pared by 6 bases and J by 0 bases, with 8 bases between. The CDR3 runs to 14 residues. This CDR3 is CASSGTATNEKLFF. The CDR3 DNA reads as TGTGCCAGCAGCGGGACCGCAACTAATGAAAAACTGTTTTTT.

The V gene is TRBV4-2, the J gene TRBJ2-1, with a weak D call TRBD2 (5 bases). CDR3 size: 16 residues. Germline CDR1 reads LGHNA; CDR2 reads YNFKEQ. V was pared by 0 bases and J by 2 bases, with 11 bases between. The CDR3 here is CASSQDWRVPYNEQFF. The CDR3 region has the DNA TGTGCCAGCAGCCAAGATTGGCGGGTACCCTACAATGAGCAGTTCTTC.

Written as DNA, the CDR3 is TGTGCCAGTACCCCCTACGGGACAGGATCTGGCAATGAGCAGTTCTTC. This encodes CASTPYGTGSGNEQFF. The chain carries TRBV19 and TRBJ2-1; 8 bases agree with TRBD1. The CDR3 consists of 16 residues. Unmatched junction bases numbered 14, after V lost 7 bases and J lost 6 bases. Germline values: CDR1 LNHDA, CDR2 SQIVND (reference sequence).

This rearrangement joins TRBV19 to TRBJ2-6; the D gene is possibly TRBD2 (5 bases). V was cut by 2 bases and J by 3 bases, with 5 bases left in between. This CDR3 has 14 residues. The V gene's germline CDR1 is LNHDA and CDR2 SQIVND (reference sequence). The CDR3 region is CASSIRGGANVLTF. The CDR3 region has the DNA TGTGCCAGTAGTATACGGGGTGGGGCCAACGTCCTGACTTTC. The full variable domain, completed using reference TRBV19 and TRBJ2-6, is DGGITQSPKYLFRKEGQNVTLSCEQNLNHDAMYWYRQDPGQGLRLIYYSQIVNDFQKGDIAEGYSVSREKKESFPLTVTSAQKNPTAFYLCASSIRGGANVLTFGAGSRLTVL.

This clone was seen ten or more times. The sample contains more than one DNA sequence encoding this CDR3. The chain is built from TRBV19 and TRBJ2-3; TRBD1 matches 9 bases. The CDR3 is 16 amino acids. V shed 4 bases, J shed 5 bases, and the junction held 10 bases outside the gene matches. Germline V gives CDR1 LNHDA, CDR2 SQIVND (reference sequence). CDR3 residues: CASSTETGQGGDTQYF. CDR3 nucleotide sequence: TGTGCCAGTAGTACAGAGACGGGACAGGGTGGAGATACGCAGTATTTT.

This clone was seen more than once but under ten times. The rearrangement uses TRBV6-5 and TRBJ1-6, with D maybe TRBD1 (6 bases). Germline V gives CDR1 MNHEY, CDR2 SVGAGI. Trimming cost V 2 bases and J 7 bases, with 9 bases left between them. This CDR3 comprises 14 residues. In DNA form, the CDR3 reads TGTGCCAGCAGTTACGGCAGGGGAAATTCACCCCTCCACTTT. Amino acid sequence: CASSYGRGNSPLHF.

This clone came up a few times. This rearrangement joins TRBV5-1 to TRBJ2-3, with D hard to call. The germline gives CDR1 SGHRS, CDR2 YFSETQ. The CDR3 loop spans 14 amino acids. With 0 bases removed from V and 2 bases from J, the gap between germline ends came to 7 bases. In DNA form, the CDR3 reads TGCGCCAGCAGCTTGGCACAAACCACAGATACGCAGTATTTT. Its protein is CASSLAQTTDTQYF.

This clone was counted between two and nine times. The CDR3 sequence is CASSSVAGGRDTQYF. The DNA of the CDR3 is TGTGCCAGCAGCTCTGTGGCGGGAGGGCGGGATACGCAGTATTTT. The chain uses TRBV7-2 and TRBJ2-3, with 9 bases fitting TRBD2. CDR3 length: 15 residues. CDR1 and CDR2 (germline): SGHTA, FQGNSA. The junction had 8 bases not matched to a gene; V was cut back by 4 bases and J by 6 bases.

This chain uses TRBV27 with TRBJ2-2; D call uncertain. The germline V gene has CDR1 MNHEY and CDR2 SMNVEV (reference sequence). The CDR3 loop spans 12 amino acids. V was shortened by 6 bases and J by 5 bases, with 7 bases between the two germline ends. CDR3 sequence reads: CASSQQTGELFF. In DNA, the CDR3 is TGTGCCAGCAGCCAACAAACCGGGGAGCTGTTTTTT.

This clone came up a few times. The V call is TRBV11-2, the J call TRBJ2-3, with a tentative D call TRBD2 (5 bases). The CDR3 consists of 15 residues. V shed 4 bases and J shed 3 bases, with 14 bases lying between them. Germline loops: CDR1 SGHAT, CDR2 FQNNGV. The CDR3 nucleotides are TGTGCCAGCAGCTCCCGGGCCCGGAGGACAGATACGCAGTATTTT. Its protein is CASSSRARRTDTQYF. Using reference TRBV11-2 and TRBJ2-3 for the parts outside the CDR3, the full variable domain is EAGVAQSPRYKIIEKRQSVAFWCNPISGHATLYWYQQILGQGPKLLIQFQNNGVVDDSQLPKDRFSAERLKGVDSTLKIQPAKLEDSAVYLCASSSRARRTDTQYFGPGTRLTVL.

In its sample, this clone was seen a few times. The rearrangement uses TRBV2 and TRBJ1-1, with D possibly matching TRBD1 (5 bases). The germline CDR1 and CDR2 sequences are SNHLY and FYNNEI. Trimming removed 4 bases at V and 1 base at J, with 10 bases between. This CDR3 contains 14 residues. The DNA for the CDR3 is TGTGCCAGCAGTGGTGGACACCGGAACACTGAAGCTTTCTTT. It encodes CASSGGHRNTEAFF.

This clone showed up just a few times. The CDR3 coding sequence is TGTGCCAGCAGCCCCTGGCGGGGGCCGGGAGAGACCCAGTACTTC. Protein product: CASSPWRGPGETQYF. The chain recombines TRBV7-9 with TRBJ2-5; D is possibly TRBD2 (7 bases). Trimming removed 5 bases at V and 4 bases at J, with 17 bases between. Germline V lookup: CDR1 SEHNR, CDR2 FQNEAQ (reference sequence). The CDR3 runs to 15 residues. The whole variable domain, remainder taken from reference TRBV7-9 and TRBJ2-5, is DTGVSQNPRHKITKRGQNVTFRCDPISEHNRLYWYRQTLGQGPEFLTYFQNEAQLEKSRLLSDRFSAERPKGSFSTLEIQRTEQGDSAMYLCASSPWRGPGETQYFGPGTRLLVL.

The chain couples TRBV19 to TRBJ1-1; possibly TRBD1 for D (6 bases). Trimming left V 5 bases short and J 4 bases short, with 11 bases between. CDR1 and CDR2 (germline): LNHDA, SQIVND (reference sequence). This CDR3 is 13 amino acids long. CDR3: CASSYRDFTEAFF. In nucleotides, the CDR3 is TGTGCCAGTAGTTACAGGGATTTCACTGAAGCTTTCTTT.

Note on this clone: Possible read error: a much larger clone is one base away. The rearrangement links TRBV9 to TRBJ2-1; the D is unclear. The length of the CDR3 is 11 residues. In germline, CDR1 is SGDLS, CDR2 YYNGEE. V was clipped by 4 bases and J by 5 bases, with 4 bases between them. The CDR3 nucleotides read TGTGCCAGCAGCTACCACAATGAGCAGTTCTTC. Translating it yields CASSYHNEQFF.

This clone was counted only a few times. The chain employs TRBV2 and TRBJ1-2; TRBD1 is a possible D gene (6 bases). The CDR3 length is 13 residues. Deletions cut 5 bases from V and 10 bases from J, with 17 bases between. The germline V gene encodes CDR1 SNHLY and CDR2 FYNNEI. CDR3 sequence (DNA): TGTGCCAGCAGTCCCGGGCCAGGGGTGGACTACACCTTC. Translation: CASSPGPGVDYTF.

The V gene is TRBV9, the J gene TRBJ1-6; maybe TRBD1 (6 bases). Trimming pared 4 bases from V and 6 bases from J, leaving 17 bases between. Per germline, CDR1 SGDLS and CDR2 YYNGEE. The CDR3 contains 16 residues. The CDR3 region has the DNA TGTGCCAGCAGCACCAGGGGAGGCAAACCTAATTCACCCCTCCACTTT. Translated: CASSTRGGKPNSPLHF.